This record concerns one T cell receptor beta chain sequence. Its antigen is unidentified. Germline-derived CDR1 and CDR2 are LNHDA and SQIVND (reference sequence). This CDR3 region has 15 residues. The V and J ends lost 4 bases and 5 bases, in that order; junction bases with no gene match: 10. This sample is part of a study of vaccination effects on CD4 cells after COVID-19. On the study more broadly: Vaccine administered to participants consisted of two doses of either BNT162b2 or mRNA-1273. General study results and limits: After vaccination of healthy people, only 1 of 255 vaccine-induced clones cross-reacted with common cold coronaviruses. Early post-infection timepoints were absent, and convalescent patients were few.

The repertoire was sequenced with immunoSEQ multiplex PCR; TCRdb's copy has only in-frame clones and lacks some. The data show more than 40,000 clones, 77% seen once. ViraFEST assay sequencing came after antigen-specific CD4+ T cells were expanded with viral peptide pools. Culture lasted 10 days before CD4+ T cell isolation. None of these healthy vaccinees had been infected with SARS-CoV-2 before vaccination. Fresh IL-2-containing medium replaced half the medium on days 3 and 7. The clonotype was recovered from a human donor who received a COVID-19 vaccine. This specimen consisted of CD4+ T cells from PBMCs cultured with HCoV-NL63 spike peptides, obtained before COVID-19 vaccination. The rearrangement joins TRBV19 to TRBJ2-5; 7 nucleotides align to TRBD1. The CDR3 bases are TGTGCCAGTAGTAACCTCAGGGGGTCGGGGGAGACCCAGTACTTC. It codes for CASSNLRGSGETQYF.